The clone carrying this TCR beta chain turned up a few times. During colonoscopy, one to two rectal pinch biopsies were collected. TCRdb's table, derived via immunoSEQ multiplex PCR, lists solely in-frame clones and lacks some. The data contain tens of thousands of clones, about three quarters of them singletons. The record originates from a study of pediatric ulcerative colitis. The TCR was taken from a boy under 18 with severe ulcerative colitis. Sequencing was performed on gut tissue.

CDR3: CASSPPSRDNSPLHF. In DNA, the CDR3 is TGTGCCAGCTCACCACCGTCCAGAGATAATTCACCCCTCCACTTT. The chain employs TRBV18 and TRBJ1-6, with unresolved D. Germline CDR1 is KGHSH and CDR2 is LQKENI. This CDR3 has 15 residues. V lost 0 bases to trimming and J lost 5 bases, with 8 bases between them.